This record looks at one T cell receptor (beta chain) sequence and its context. The table came from immunoSEQ multiplex PCR; TCRdb's copy has only in-frame clones and leaves some out. The sample has some 150,000 clones, approximately 87% seen once. This record comes from a study of blood T cell repertoires in COVID-19. For the study at large: Specimens from acute and convalescent COVID-19 originated in the United States, Italy and Spain.

The CDR3 runs 13 residues. Germline V CDR1 and CDR2: SGHRS, YFSETQ. Trimming took 2 bases from V and 9 from J; bases not matched to a gene: 7. Sequenced input: peripheral blood. This chain uses TRBV5-1 with TRBJ1-2, with 7 bases that match TRBD1. This clonotype was obtained from a woman between 55 and 75 years old with COVID-19, enrolled during active disease. CDR3 protein: CASSLLGTASYTF. The CDR3 coding sequence is TGCGCCAGCAGCTTATTAGGGACAGCAAGCTACACCTTC. Full variable domain (missing parts from reference TRBV5-1 and TRBJ1-2): KAGVTQTPRYLIKTRGQQVTLSCSPISGHRSVSWYQQTPGQGLQFLFEYFSETQRNKGNFPGRFSGRQFSNSRSEMNVSTLELGDSALYLCASSLLGTASYTFGSGTRLTVV.